This T cell receptor (beta chain) appears in the sequencing data of a study of blood T cell repertoires in COVID-19. The overall study: T cells, B-cell-depleted T cells, or PBMCs provided the cDNA or gDNA that served as material.

In the study's own analysis: Nucleated cell counts were estimated from reference gene primer amplification. The method was immunoSEQ multiplex PCR; TCRdb's version includes in-frame clones alone and lacks a portion of them. V and J calls and clone size are given by that table; D and trimming were obtained from the DNA. The sample yields 210,000 or so clones, 70% to 90% seen once. This CDR3 has 12 residues. Per germline, CDR1 MNHEY and CDR2 SVGEGT. V dropped 4 bases and J dropped 4 bases, with 4 bases sitting between them. The material sequenced was peripheral blood. The chain uses TRBV6-2 or TRBV6-3 and TRBJ2-2; D remains unclear. The clonotype was recovered from a woman in her 40s who had recovered from COVID-19. The CDR3 DNA reads TGTGCCAGCAGTTTTAGCACCGGGGAGCTGTTTTTT. Translation gives CASSFSTGELFF.